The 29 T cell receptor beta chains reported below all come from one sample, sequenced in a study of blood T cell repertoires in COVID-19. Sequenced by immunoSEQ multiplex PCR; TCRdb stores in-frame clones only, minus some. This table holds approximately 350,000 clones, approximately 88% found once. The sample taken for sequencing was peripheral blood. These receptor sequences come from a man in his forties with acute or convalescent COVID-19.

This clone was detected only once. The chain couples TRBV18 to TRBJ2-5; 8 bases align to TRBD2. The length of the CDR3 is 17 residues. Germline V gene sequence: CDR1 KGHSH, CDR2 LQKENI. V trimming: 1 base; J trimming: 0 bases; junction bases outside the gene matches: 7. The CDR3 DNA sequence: TGTGCCAGCTCACCACGTCCGAGCGGGGGAGACCAAGAGACCCAGTACTTC. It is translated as CASSPRPSGGDQETQYF.

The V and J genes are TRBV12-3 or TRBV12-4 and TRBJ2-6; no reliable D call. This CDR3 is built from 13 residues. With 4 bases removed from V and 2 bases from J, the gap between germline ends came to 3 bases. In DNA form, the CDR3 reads TGTGCCAGCAGTTCGGCTGGGGCCAACGTCCTGACTTTC. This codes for CASSSAGANVLTF.

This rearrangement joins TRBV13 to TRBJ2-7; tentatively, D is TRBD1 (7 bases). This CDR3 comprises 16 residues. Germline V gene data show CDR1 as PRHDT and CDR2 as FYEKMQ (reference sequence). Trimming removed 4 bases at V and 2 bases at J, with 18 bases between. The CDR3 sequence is CASSWSTGERAYEQYF. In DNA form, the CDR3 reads TGTGCCAGCAGCTGGTCCACAGGGGAGCGGGCCTACGAGCAGTACTTC. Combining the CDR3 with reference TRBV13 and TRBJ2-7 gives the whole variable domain AAGVIQSPRHLIKEKRETATLKCYPIPRHDTVYWYQQGPGQDPQFLISFYEKMQSDKGSIPDRFSAQQFSDYHSELNMSSLELGDSALYFCASSWSTGERAYEQYFGPGTRLTVT.

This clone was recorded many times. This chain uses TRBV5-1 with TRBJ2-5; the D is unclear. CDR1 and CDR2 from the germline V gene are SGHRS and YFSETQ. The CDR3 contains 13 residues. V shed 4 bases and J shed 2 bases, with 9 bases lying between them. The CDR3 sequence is CASSAIQQETQYF. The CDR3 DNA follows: TGCGCCAGCAGCGCCATCCAGCAAGAGACCCAGTACTTC.

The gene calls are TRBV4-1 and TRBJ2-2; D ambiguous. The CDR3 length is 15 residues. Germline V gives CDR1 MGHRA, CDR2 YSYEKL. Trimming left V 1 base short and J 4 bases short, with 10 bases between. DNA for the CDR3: TGCGCCAGCAGCCAAGGTCCTATTTTCACCGGGGAGCTGTTTTTT. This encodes CASSQGPIFTGELFF.

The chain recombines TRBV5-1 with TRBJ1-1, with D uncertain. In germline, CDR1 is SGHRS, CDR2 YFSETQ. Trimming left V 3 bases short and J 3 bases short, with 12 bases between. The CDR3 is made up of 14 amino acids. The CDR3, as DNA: TGCGCCAGCAGCTCAGATGGGCAAGACACTGAAGCTTTCTTT. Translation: CASSSDGQDTEAFF.

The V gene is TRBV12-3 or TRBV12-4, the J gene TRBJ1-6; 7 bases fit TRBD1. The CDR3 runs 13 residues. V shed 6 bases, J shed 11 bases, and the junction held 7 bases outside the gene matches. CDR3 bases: TGTGCCAGCAGGTTGGTCACAGGGGCACCCCTCCACTTT. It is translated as CASRLVTGAPLHF.

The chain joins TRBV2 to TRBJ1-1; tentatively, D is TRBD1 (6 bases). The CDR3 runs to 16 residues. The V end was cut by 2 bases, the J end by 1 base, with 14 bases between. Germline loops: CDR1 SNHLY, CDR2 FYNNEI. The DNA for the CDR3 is TGTGCCAGCAGTGAATGGGGGCCACAATCGAACACTGAAGCTTTCTTT. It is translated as CASSEWGPQSNTEAFF.

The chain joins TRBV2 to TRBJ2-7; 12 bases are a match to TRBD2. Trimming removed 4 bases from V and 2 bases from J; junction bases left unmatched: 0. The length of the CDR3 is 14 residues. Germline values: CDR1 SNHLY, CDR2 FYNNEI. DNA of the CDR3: TGTGCCAGCAGTGGACTAGCGGGAGCCTACGAGCAGTACTTC. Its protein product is CASSGLAGAYEQYF.

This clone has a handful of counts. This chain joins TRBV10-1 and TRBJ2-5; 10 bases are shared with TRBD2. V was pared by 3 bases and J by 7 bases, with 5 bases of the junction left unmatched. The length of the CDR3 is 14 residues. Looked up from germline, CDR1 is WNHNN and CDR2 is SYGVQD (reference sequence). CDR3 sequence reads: CASSDPKREGTQYF. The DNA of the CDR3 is TGCGCCAGCAGTGATCCAAAGCGGGAGGGGACCCAGTACTTC.

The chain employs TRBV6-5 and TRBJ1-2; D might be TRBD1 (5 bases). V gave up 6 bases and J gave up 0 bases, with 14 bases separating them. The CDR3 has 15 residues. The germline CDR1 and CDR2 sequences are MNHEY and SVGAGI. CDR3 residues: CASRRAGGSNYGYTF. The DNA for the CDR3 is TGTGCCAGCAGAAGAGCGGGGGGATCTAACTATGGCTACACCTTC.

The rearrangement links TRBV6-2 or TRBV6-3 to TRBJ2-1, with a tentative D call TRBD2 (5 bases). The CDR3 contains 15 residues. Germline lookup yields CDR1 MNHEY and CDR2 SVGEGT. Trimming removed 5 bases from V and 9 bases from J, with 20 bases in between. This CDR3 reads CASSPNGVHVSEQFF. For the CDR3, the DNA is TGTGCCAGCAGTCCCAACGGGGTTCACGTTTCTGAGCAGTTCTTC.

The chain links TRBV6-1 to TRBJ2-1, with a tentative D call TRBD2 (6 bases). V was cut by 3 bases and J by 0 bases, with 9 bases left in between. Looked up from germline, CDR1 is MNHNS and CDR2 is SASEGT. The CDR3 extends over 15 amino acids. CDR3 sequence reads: CASSDLGGSYNEQFF. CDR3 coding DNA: TGTGCCAGCAGTGATTTGGGGGGCTCCTACAATGAGCAGTTCTTC.

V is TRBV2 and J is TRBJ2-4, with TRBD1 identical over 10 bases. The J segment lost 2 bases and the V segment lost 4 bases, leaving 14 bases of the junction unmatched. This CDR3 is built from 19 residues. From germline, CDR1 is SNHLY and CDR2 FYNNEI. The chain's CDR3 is CASSAGGQGFGSTKNIQYF. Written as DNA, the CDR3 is TGTGCCAGCAGTGCGGGGGGACAGGGGTTCGGTAGTACCAAAAACATTCAGTACTTC.

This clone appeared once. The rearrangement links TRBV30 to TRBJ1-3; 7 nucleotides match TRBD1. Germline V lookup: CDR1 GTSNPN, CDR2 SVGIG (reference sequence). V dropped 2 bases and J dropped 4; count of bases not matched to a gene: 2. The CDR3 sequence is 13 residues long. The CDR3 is CAWSNRGGNTIYF. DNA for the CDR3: TGTGCCTGGAGTAACAGGGGAGGAAACACCATATATTTT.

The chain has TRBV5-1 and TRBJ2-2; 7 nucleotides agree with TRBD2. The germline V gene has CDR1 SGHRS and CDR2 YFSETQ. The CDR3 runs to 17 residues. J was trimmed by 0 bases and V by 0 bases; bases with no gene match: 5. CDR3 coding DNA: TGCGCCAGCAGCTTGGTGGGGGGGATTCCGAACACCGGGGAGCTGTTTTTT. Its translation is CASSLVGGIPNTGELFF.

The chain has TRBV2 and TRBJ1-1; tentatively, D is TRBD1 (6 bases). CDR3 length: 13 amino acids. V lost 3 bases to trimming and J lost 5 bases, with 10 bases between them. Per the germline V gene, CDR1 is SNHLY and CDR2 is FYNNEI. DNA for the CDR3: TGTGCCAGCAGTGAGGGGGCCGTAACTGAAGCTTTCTTT. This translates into CASSEGAVTEAFF.

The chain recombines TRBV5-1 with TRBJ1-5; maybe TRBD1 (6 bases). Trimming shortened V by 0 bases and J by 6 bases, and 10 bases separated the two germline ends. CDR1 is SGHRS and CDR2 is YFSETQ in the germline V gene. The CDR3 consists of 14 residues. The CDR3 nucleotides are TGCGCCAGCAGCTTGGAAGGCAGGGGTCAGCCCCAGCATTTT. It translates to CASSLEGRGQPQHF.

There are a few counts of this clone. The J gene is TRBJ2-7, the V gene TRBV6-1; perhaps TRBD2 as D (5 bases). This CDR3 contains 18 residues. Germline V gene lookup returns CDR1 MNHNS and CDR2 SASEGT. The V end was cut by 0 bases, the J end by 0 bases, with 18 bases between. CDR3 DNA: TGTGCCAGCAGTGAAGCGCTTCTATCGGGGTCCCTCTCCTACGAGCAGTACTTC. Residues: CASSEALLSGSLSYEQYF.

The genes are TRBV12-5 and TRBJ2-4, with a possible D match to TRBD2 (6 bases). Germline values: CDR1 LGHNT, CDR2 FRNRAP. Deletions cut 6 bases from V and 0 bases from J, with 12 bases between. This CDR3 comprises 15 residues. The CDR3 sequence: CASGMDYLAKNIQYF. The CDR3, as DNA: TGTGCTAGTGGGATGGACTATCTAGCCAAAAACATTCAGTACTTC.

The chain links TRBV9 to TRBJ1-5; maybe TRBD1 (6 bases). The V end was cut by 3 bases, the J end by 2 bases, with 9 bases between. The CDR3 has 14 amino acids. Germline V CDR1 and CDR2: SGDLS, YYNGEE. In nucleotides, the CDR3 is TGTGCCAGCAGCGACGAGGGGGGCAATCAGCCCCAGCATTTT. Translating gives CASSDEGGNQPQHF.

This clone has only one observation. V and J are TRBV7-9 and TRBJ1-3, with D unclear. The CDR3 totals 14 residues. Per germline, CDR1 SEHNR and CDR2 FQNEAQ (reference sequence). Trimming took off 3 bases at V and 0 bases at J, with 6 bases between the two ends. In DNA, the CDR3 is TGTGCCAGCAGCTTTGGGCTCTCTGGAAACACCATATATTTT. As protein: CASSFGLSGNTIYF.

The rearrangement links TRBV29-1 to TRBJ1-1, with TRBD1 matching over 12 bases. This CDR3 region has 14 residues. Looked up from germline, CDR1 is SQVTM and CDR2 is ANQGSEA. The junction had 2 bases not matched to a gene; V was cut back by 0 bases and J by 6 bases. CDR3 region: CSVEEGQGASEAFF. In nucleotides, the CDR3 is TGCAGCGTTGAAGAGGGACAGGGGGCCTCTGAAGCTTTCTTT.

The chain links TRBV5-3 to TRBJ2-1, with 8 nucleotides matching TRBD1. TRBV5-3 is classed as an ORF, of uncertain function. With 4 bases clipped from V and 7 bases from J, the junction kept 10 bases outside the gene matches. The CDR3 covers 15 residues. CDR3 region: CARSPGQGDLNEQFF. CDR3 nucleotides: TGTGCCAGAAGCCCTGGACAGGGAGACTTGAATGAGCAGTTCTTC.

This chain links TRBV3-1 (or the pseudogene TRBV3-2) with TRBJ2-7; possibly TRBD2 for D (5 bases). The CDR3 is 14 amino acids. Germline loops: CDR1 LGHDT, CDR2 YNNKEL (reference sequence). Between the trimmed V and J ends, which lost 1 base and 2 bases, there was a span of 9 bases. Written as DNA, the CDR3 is TGTGCCAGCAGCCAAGCCGGGATCCCCTACGAGCAGTACTTC. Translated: CASSQAGIPYEQYF.

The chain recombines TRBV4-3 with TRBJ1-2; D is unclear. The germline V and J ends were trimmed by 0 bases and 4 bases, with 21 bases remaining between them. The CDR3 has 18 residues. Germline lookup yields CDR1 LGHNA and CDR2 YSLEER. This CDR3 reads CASSQEMRVSAFSYGYTF. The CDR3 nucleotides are TGCGCCAGCAGCCAAGAGATGAGGGTTTCCGCCTTTAGCTATGGCTACACCTTC.

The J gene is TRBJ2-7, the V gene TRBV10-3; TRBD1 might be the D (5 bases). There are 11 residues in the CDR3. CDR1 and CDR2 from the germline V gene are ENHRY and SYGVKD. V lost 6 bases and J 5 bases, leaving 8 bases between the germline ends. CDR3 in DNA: TGTGCCATCAGAGGGGTCGACGAGCAGTACTTC. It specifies CAIRGVDEQYF.

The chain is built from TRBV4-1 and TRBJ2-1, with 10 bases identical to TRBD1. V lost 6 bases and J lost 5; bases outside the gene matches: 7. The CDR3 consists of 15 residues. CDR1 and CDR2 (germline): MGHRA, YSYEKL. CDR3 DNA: TGCGCCAGCAGAACCGGGACAGGGGTCAACAATGAGCAGTTCTTC. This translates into CASRTGTGVNNEQFF.

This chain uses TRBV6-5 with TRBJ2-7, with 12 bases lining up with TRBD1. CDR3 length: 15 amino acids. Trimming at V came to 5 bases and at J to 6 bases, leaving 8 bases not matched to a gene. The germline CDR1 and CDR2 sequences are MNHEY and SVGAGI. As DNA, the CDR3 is TGTGCCAGCAGTCATCCGGGACAGGGGGCCCTCGAGCAGTACTTC. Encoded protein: CASSHPGQGALEQYF.